This is a list of T cell receptor beta chains from one sample in a study of T cell responses to AZD1222 COVID-19 vaccine. Clones were read by immunoSEQ multiplex PCR, and TCRdb kept only the in-frame ones, dropping some. The sample includes 75,000 to 100,000 clones, under 90% of them seen just once. Here the sequenced sample was peripheral blood, taken on day 0 of AZD1222 vaccination. Every receptor here comes from an adult in good health. Both conserved end residues are part of each CDR3. A D gene is named only where the DNA matches it firmly. Rows give clone size only sometimes, using once, few, many, or a class for an expanded clone.

v_gene: TRBV10-3
d_gene: TRBD2
abundance: NA
j_gene: TRBJ2-1
len: 13
CDR3nt: TGTGCCATCAGGCAGACTAGCTATAATGAGCAGTTCTTC
CDR3aa: CAIRQTSYNEQFF

v_gene: TRBV19
d_gene: TRBD1
abundance: NA
j_gene: TRBJ1-4
len: 16
CDR3nt: TGTGCCAGTAGTGACGACAGGGGCCCAGGAAATGAAAAACTGTTTTTT
CDR3aa: CASSDDRGPGNEKLFF

v_gene: TRBV12-3/TRBV12-4
d_gene: NA
abundance: NA
j_gene: TRBJ1-3
len: 12
CDR3nt: TGTGCCAGCACCTCCGGGGGGAACACCATATATTTT
CDR3aa: CASTSGGNTIYF

v_gene: TRBV28
d_gene: NA
abundance: NA
j_gene: TRBJ1-4
len: 15
CDR3nt: TGTGCCAGCAGTCTGATGGCAGGGGATGTAGAAAAACTGTTTTTT
CDR3aa: CASSLMAGDVEKLFF

v_gene: TRBV7-2
d_gene: NA
abundance: few
j_gene: TRBJ1-3
len: 16
CDR3nt: TGTGCCAGCAGCTTAGTGGACACCCGCTCTGGAAACACCATATATTTT
CDR3aa: CASSLVDTRSGNTIYF

v_gene: TRBV18
d_gene: TRBD1
abundance: NA
j_gene: TRBJ1-1
len: 15
CDR3nt: TGTGCCAGCTCCCCGAGCGACAGGGCAAACACTGAAGCTTTCTTT
CDR3aa: CASSPSDRANTEAFF

v_gene: TRBV6-5
d_gene: NA
abundance: NA
j_gene: TRBJ1-2
len: 15
CDR3nt: TGTGCCAGCAGTTATCGCGCGGGGGCTGTCTATGGCTACACCTTC
CDR3aa: CASSYRAGAVYGYTF

v_gene: TRBV7-8
d_gene: TRBD1
abundance: NA
j_gene: TRBJ1-1
len: 17
CDR3nt: TGTGCCAGCAGCTTAATTCCGAGCAGGGGGCCGGGCACTGAAGCTTTCTTT
CDR3aa: CASSLIPSRGPGTEAFF

v_gene: TRBV4-3
d_gene: TRBD2
abundance: NA
j_gene: TRBJ2-5
len: 16
CDR3nt: TGCGCCAGCAGCCAAGATCTGGGCGGGAGACGGGAGACCCAGTACTTC
CDR3aa: CASSQDLGGRRETQYF

v_gene: TRBV28
d_gene: NA
abundance: NA
j_gene: TRBJ2-1
len: 16
CDR3nt: TGTGCCAGCACCCCCCGGGGGAGCGGCCTGTACAATGAGCAGTTCTTC
CDR3aa: CASTPRGSGLYNEQFF

v_gene: TRBV18
d_gene: NA
abundance: NA
j_gene: TRBJ1-1
len: 11
CDR3nt: TGTGCCAGCTCACCGGAAACTGAAGCTTTCTTT
CDR3aa: CASSPETEAFF

v_gene: TRBV5-1
d_gene: TRBD2
abundance: NA
j_gene: TRBJ2-7
len: 13
CDR3nt: TGCGCCAGCAGCTTCGGACTAGCCTCAGAGCAGTACTTC
CDR3aa: CASSFGLASEQYF

v_gene: TRBV19
d_gene: NA
abundance: NA
j_gene: TRBJ1-1
len: 13
CDR3nt: TGTGCCAGTAGCGACCGGTTGAACACTGAAGCTTTCTTT
CDR3aa: CASSDRLNTEAFF

v_gene: TRBV9
d_gene: NA
abundance: once
j_gene: TRBJ1-6
len: 18
CDR3nt: TGTGCCAGCAGCCCCGCCGGTACGCAGAGCTCCTATAATTCACCCCTCCACTTT
CDR3aa: CASSPAGTQSSYNSPLHF

v_gene: TRBV18
d_gene: TRBD1
abundance: NA
j_gene: TRBJ2-1
len: 13
CDR3nt: TGTGCCAGCTCACAACCAGGGGGAGATGAGCAGTTCTTC
CDR3aa: CASSQPGGDEQFF

v_gene: TRBV2
d_gene: NA
abundance: NA
j_gene: TRBJ2-1
len: 16
CDR3nt: TGTGCCAGCAGTGAATATCGGACAGCCTCCTACAATGAGCAGTTCTTC
CDR3aa: CASSEYRTASYNEQFF

v_gene: TRBV4-2
d_gene: TRBD1
abundance: NA
j_gene: TRBJ2-5
len: 17
CDR3nt: TGTGCCAGCAGCCAAGGGGTAGGGACAGGGGGACGAGAGACCCAGTACTTC
CDR3aa: CASSQGVGTGGRETQYF

v_gene: TRBV2
d_gene: NA
abundance: NA
j_gene: TRBJ2-3
len: 14
CDR3nt: TGTGCCAGCACTAGGGAGACAAACACAGATACGCAGTATTTT
CDR3aa: CASTRETNTDTQYF

v_gene: TRBV7-3
d_gene: NA
abundance: NA
j_gene: TRBJ1-6
len: 16
CDR3nt: TGTGCCAGCACTCAGCCGGGTCGGACCAATAATTCACCCCTCCACTTT
CDR3aa: CASTQPGRTNNSPLHF

v_gene: TRBV3-1/TRBV3-2
d_gene: NA
abundance: NA
j_gene: TRBJ1-6
len: 17
CDR3nt: TGTGCCAGCAGCCAATTTAGAACGGGCACAAGTAATTCACCCCTCCACTTT
CDR3aa: CASSQFRTGTSNSPLHF

v_gene: TRBV19
d_gene: TRBD1
abundance: once
j_gene: TRBJ1-5
len: 14
CDR3nt: TGTGCCAGTAGCCCGGACAGGGCGGGTCAGCCCCAGCATTTT
CDR3aa: CASSPDRAGQPQHF

v_gene: TRBV9
d_gene: NA
abundance: once
j_gene: TRBJ1-5
len: 14
CDR3nt: TGTGCCAGCAGCGTAGGACAAGCCAATCAGCCCCAGCATTTT
CDR3aa: CASSVGQANQPQHF

v_gene: TRBV4-1
d_gene: NA
abundance: NA
j_gene: TRBJ2-3
len: 16
CDR3nt: TGCGCCAGCAGCCAAGGTGGAGGACAGTTAGGAGGTACGCAGTATTTT
CDR3aa: CASSQGGGQLGGTQYF

v_gene: TRBV18
d_gene: TRBD2
abundance: NA
j_gene: TRBJ2-5
len: 14
CDR3nt: TGTGCCAGCTCACGGACTAGCGGGGAAGAGACCCAGTACTTC
CDR3aa: CASSRTSGEETQYF

v_gene: TRBV4-3
d_gene: NA
abundance: NA
j_gene: TRBJ1-4
len: 14
CDR3nt: TGCGCCAGCAGCCAAGCACCCAGGGATGAAAAACTGTTTTTT
CDR3aa: CASSQAPRDEKLFF

v_gene: TRBV7-2
d_gene: TRBD2
abundance: NA
j_gene: TRBJ2-1
len: 17
CDR3nt: TGTGCCAGCAGCTCCAATAACCTAGCGGGAGGCCCCAATGAGCAGTTCTTC
CDR3aa: CASSSNNLAGGPNEQFF

v_gene: TRBV2
d_gene: TRBD1
abundance: NA
j_gene: TRBJ2-7
len: 14
CDR3nt: TGTGCCAGCAGTGAACAGGGGGCGGCCTACGAGCAGTACTTC
CDR3aa: CASSEQGAAYEQYF

v_gene: TRBV19
d_gene: NA
abundance: few
j_gene: TRBJ1-5
len: 13
CDR3nt: TGTGCCAGTAGTGCAGATAGCAATCAGCCCCAGCATTTT
CDR3aa: CASSADSNQPQHF

v_gene: TRBV14
d_gene: NA
abundance: NA
j_gene: TRBJ2-2
len: 16
CDR3nt: TGTGCCAGCAGCCAAGTGGTGGGGGCGGTCACCGGGGAGCTGTTTTTT
CDR3aa: CASSQVVGAVTGELFF

v_gene: TRBV9
d_gene: NA
abundance: few
j_gene: TRBJ1-3
len: 15
CDR3nt: TGTGCCAGCAGCGCCCTAATAGACGGCGCGGGGCTAGTATATTTT
CDR3aa: CASSALIDGAGLVYF

v_gene: TRBV27
d_gene: NA
abundance: NA
j_gene: TRBJ1-1
len: 16
CDR3nt: TGTGCCAGCAGTTTATCGGGGGGAATGGGGAACACTGAAGCTTTCTTT
CDR3aa: CASSLSGGMGNTEAFF

v_gene: TRBV28
d_gene: TRBD1
abundance: NA
j_gene: TRBJ2-1
len: 12
CDR3nt: TGTGCCAGCAGTCCGACAGGGGGCGAGCAGTTCTTC
CDR3aa: CASSPTGGEQFF

v_gene: TRBV28
d_gene: NA
abundance: NA
j_gene: TRBJ1-5
len: 13
CDR3nt: TGTGCCAGCACCGAACATAGCAATCAGCCCCAGCATTTT
CDR3aa: CASTEHSNQPQHF

v_gene: TRBV7-2
d_gene: NA
abundance: NA
j_gene: TRBJ1-4
len: 15
CDR3nt: TGTGCCAGCAGCTTCCCCGGGTCTTTAAATGAAAAACTGTTTTTT
CDR3aa: CASSFPGSLNEKLFF

v_gene: TRBV2
d_gene: NA
abundance: NA
j_gene: TRBJ2-5
len: 12
CDR3nt: TGTGCCAGCAGACCCAGCGGAGAGACCCAGTACTTC
CDR3aa: CASRPSGETQYF

v_gene: TRBV19
d_gene: NA
abundance: NA
j_gene: TRBJ2-3
len: 14
CDR3nt: TGTGCCAGTAAACGGGGCGGGTCCACAGATACGCAGTATTTT
CDR3aa: CASKRGGSTDTQYF

v_gene: TRBV28
d_gene: NA
abundance: NA
j_gene: TRBJ1-1
len: 16
CDR3nt: TGTGCCAGCATTCGCAGGACAGATACCCTGAACACTGAAGCTTTCTTT
CDR3aa: CASIRRTDTLNTEAFF

v_gene: TRBV9
d_gene: NA
abundance: NA
j_gene: TRBJ1-5
len: 16
CDR3nt: TGTGCCAGCAGCGTAGGCCCGGGGGTGGGAGGGCAGCCCCAGCATTTT
CDR3aa: CASSVGPGVGGQPQHF

v_gene: TRBV4-3
d_gene: TRBD2
abundance: NA
j_gene: TRBJ2-2
len: 17
CDR3nt: TGCGCCAGCAGCCTCTTCGCAGCGGGAGGAAACACCGGGGAGCTGTTTTTT
CDR3aa: CASSLFAAGGNTGELFF

v_gene: TRBV28
d_gene: NA
abundance: NA
j_gene: TRBJ1-2
len: 13
CDR3nt: TGTGCCACCACCCCGGCGGGGGCTGGCGGCTACACCTTC
CDR3aa: CATTPAGAGGYTF